Presented here are 20 T cell receptor beta chains from one specimen sequenced in a study of HIV-infected patients and healthy controls. Follow-up blood was drawn about 14 weeks, roughly three months, after antiretroviral therapy began. The repertoire came from unfractionated whole blood and reflected all unsorted peripheral T cells. cDNA was made from around 0.45 ug RNA using alpha and beta constant primers. Using multiplexing indices, alpha and beta chain libraries were generated apart by chain-specific third strand synthesis. TCRdb fed the 5' RACE reads into MiXCR, producing one record per CDR3 protein. The sample has 4,000 or so distinct CDR3 sequences, 8% to 10% seen once. Source: blood, taken during antiretroviral therapy. Receptors were obtained from an adult with HIV infection.

This clonotype is medium-sized within its sample. The genes are TRBV19 and TRBJ2-1; D is perhaps TRBD1 (5 bases). Germline values: CDR1 LNHDA, CDR2 SQIVND (reference sequence). The CDR3 has 15 amino acids. Trimming pared 8 bases from V and 3 bases from J, leaving 17 bases between. The chain's CDR3 is CASATTGFLYNEQFF. In nucleotides, the CDR3 is TGTGCCAGTGCCACAACAGGATTCCTCTACAATGAGCAGTTCTTC.

The genes are TRBV7-6 and TRBJ1-4; D uncertain. The germline gives CDR1 SGHVS, CDR2 FNYEAQ. The CDR3 runs 16 residues. V was trimmed by 0 bases and J by 3 bases, leaving 11 bases between them. The DNA for the CDR3 is TGTGCCAGCAGCTTAGCGGGATGGGAGGCTAATGAAAAACTGTTTTTT. This codes for CASSLAGWEANEKLFF.

This clonotype is classed as medium-sized. The chain is built from TRBV29-1 and TRBJ1-1; no clear D. Germline V gives CDR1 SQVTM, CDR2 ANQGSEA. The CDR3 is 12 amino acids. Trimming took off 6 bases at V and 0 bases at J, with 8 bases between the two ends. In DNA, the CDR3 is TGCAGCGTGACAAAAATGAACACTGAAGCTTTCTTT. As protein: CSVTKMNTEAFF.

This clonotype was recorded at least ten times. The rearrangement uses TRBV24-1 and TRBJ2-3; D call uncertain. There are 16 residues in the CDR3. Between the trimmed V and J ends, which lost 0 bases and 1 base, there was a span of 10 bases. Germline V gene lookup returns CDR1 KGHDR and CDR2 SFDVKD. The CDR3 coding sequence is TGTGCCACCAGTGATTTGTCCACCCTGGGCACAGATACGCAGTATTTT. Translating it yields CATSDLSTLGTDTQYF.

This clonotype was recorded many times. V gene TRBV4-3 combines with J gene TRBJ2-5; TRBD2 agrees at 9 bases. Germline-derived CDR1 and CDR2 are LGHNA and YSLEER. This CDR3 contains 16 residues. V trimming: 0 bases; J trimming: 4 bases; junction bases outside the gene matches: 6. CDR3 sequence: CASSQDLAGTPETQYF. The CDR3 DNA is TGCGCCAGCAGCCAAGATCTAGCGGGGACCCCAGAGACCCAGTACTTC.

The chain employs TRBV5-1 and TRBJ2-4; D not resolved. Germline loops: CDR1 SGHRS, CDR2 YFSETQ. Trimming cost V 0 bases and J 1 base, with 8 bases left between them. The CDR3 consists of 15 residues. This chain's CDR3 is CASSLGLGAKNIQYF. DNA of the CDR3: TGCGCCAGCAGCTTGGGATTGGGGGCCAAAAACATTCAGTACTTC.

By its share, this clonotype is medium-sized. The gene calls are TRBV7-8 and TRBJ2-5; tentatively, D is TRBD1 or TRBD2 (6 bases each). The CDR3 is 15 residues long. Per the germline V gene, CDR1 is SGHVS and CDR2 is FQNEAQ. The germline V and J ends were trimmed by 5 bases and 5 bases, with 18 bases remaining between them. This CDR3 is CASSPGFGGVETQYF. The CDR3, as DNA: TGTGCCAGCAGCCCAGGGTTCGGGGGCGTCGAGACCCAGTACTTC.

By proportion, this clonotype is medium-sized (0.01 to 0.1%). The chain has TRBV6-1 and TRBJ2-7; D is perhaps TRBD1 (6 bases). CDR3 length equals 15 residues. Germline V gives CDR1 MNHNS, CDR2 SASEGT. V shed 2 bases and J shed 2 bases, with 13 bases lying between them. CDR3 region: CASSEMGRGPYEQYV. As DNA, the CDR3 is TGTGCCAGCAGTGAAATGGGCAGGGGACCCTACGAGCAGTACGTC.

This chain connects TRBV11-2 to TRBJ2-7; 7 positions match TRBD1. The CDR3 loop spans 13 amino acids. The junction had 3 bases not matched to a gene; V was cut back by 4 bases and J by 3 bases. CDR1 and CDR2 from the germline V gene are SGHAT and FQNNGV. The DNA of the CDR3 is TGTGCCAGCAGCTGGGACAGACACTACGAGCAGTACGTC. It yields the protein CASSWDRHYEQYV.

The rearrangement links TRBV29-1 to TRBJ1-5; possible D gene TRBD1, 5 bases. There are 14 residues in the CDR3. Germline V CDR1 and CDR2: SQVTM, ANQGSEA. CDR3 residues: CAAAGEEGVQPQHF. As DNA, the CDR3 is TGCGCAGCGGCGGGGGAAGAGGGAGTACAGCCCCAGCATTTT. Full variable domain (outside the CDR3, taken from reference TRBV29-1 and TRBJ1-5): SAVISQKPSRDICQRGTSLTIQCQVDSQVTMMFWYRQQPGQSLTLIATANQGSEATYESGFVIDKFPISRPNLTFSTLTVSNMSPEDSSIYLCAAAGEEGVQPQHFGDGTRLSIL.

A few counts support this clonotype. The chain carries TRBV5-1 and TRBJ2-3; 7 nucleotides match TRBD2. Trimming removed 2 bases from V and 0 bases from J; junction bases left unmatched: 9. The germline V gene has CDR1 SGHRS and CDR2 YFSETQ. The CDR3 is 17 amino acids. The CDR3 bases are TGCGCCAGCAGCTTCTCCTTTCTAGCGGCTAGCACAGATACGCAGTATTTT. It is translated as CASSFSFLAASTDTQYF.

The CDR3 DNA is TGTGCCAGCAGTTACTCTCAGCAGGGGGCGAGCACAGATACGCAGTATTTT. Amino acids: CASSYSQQGASTDTQYF. This sequence joins TRBV6-2 or TRBV6-3 and TRBJ2-3, with TRBD1 identical over 8 bases. This CDR3 is 17 amino acids long. Germline trimming cut 0 bases from V and 0 bases from J; bases unmatched to any gene: 5. Germline values: CDR1 MNHEY, CDR2 SVGEGT.

This clonotype is deemed medium-sized. The genes are TRBV5-1 and TRBJ2-6; D is ambiguous. Germline V gene data show CDR1 as SGHRS and CDR2 as YFSETQ. The CDR3 length is 15 residues. V gave up 5 bases and J gave up 0 bases, with 9 bases separating them. CDR3 DNA sequence: TGCGCCAGCAGGTACCCCAGCTCTGGGGCCAACGTCCTGACTTTC. Encoded protein: CASRYPSSGANVLTF.

By share, this clonotype counts as medium-sized. The chain joins TRBV29-1 to TRBJ1-1, with D perhaps TRBD1 (5 bases). Trimming shortened V by 7 bases and J by 4 bases, and 13 bases separated the two germline ends. The CDR3 loop spans 12 amino acids. The germline gives CDR1 SQVTM, CDR2 ANQGSEA. The CDR3 bases are TGCAGCGGTGAGGGGAGGGTCACTGAAGCTTTCTTT. Protein sequence: CSGEGRVTEAFF.

This clonotype is deemed large. This chain links TRBV5-6 with TRBJ1-1; tentatively, D is TRBD1 (5 bases). The germline gives CDR1 SGHDT, CDR2 YYEEEE. The CDR3 has 14 residues. Trimming pared 0 bases from V and 1 base from J, leaving 7 bases between. CDR3 protein: CASSLGGQNTEAFF. The CDR3 nucleotides are TGTGCCAGCAGCTTGGGGGGCCAGAACACTGAAGCTTTCTTT.

This clonotype qualifies as medium-sized. This chain joins TRBV10-2 and TRBJ2-7; possible D gene TRBD1, 6 bases. V dropped 7 bases and J dropped 0 bases, with 16 bases sitting between them. This CDR3 spans 15 amino acids. CDR1 and CDR2 (germline): WSHSY, SAAADI. For the CDR3, the DNA is TGCGCCAGCAAGCCCCTACAGGGCCTCTCCTACGAGCAGTACGTC. Encoded protein: CASKPLQGLSYEQYV.

By sample share, this clonotype is medium-sized. The chain carries TRBV2 and TRBJ1-5, with D possibly matching TRBD1 (6 bases). The V gene lost 1 base and the J gene lost 1 base, with 14 bases spanning the gap. Germline V CDR1 and CDR2: SNHLY, FYNNEI. CDR3 size: 17 residues. CDR3 in DNA: TGTGCCAGCAGTGAAGGGGCCAGGGGAAGGAGCAATCAGCCCCAGCATTTT. This gives the protein CASSEGARGRSNQPQHF.

By its share, this clonotype is medium-sized (0.01 to 0.1%). The chain uses TRBV29-1 and TRBJ1-1; D is undetermined. Looked up from germline, CDR1 is SQVTM and CDR2 is ANQGSEA. This CDR3 is 12 amino acids long. Trimming stripped 4 bases from V and 0 bases from J, with 6 bases between. CDR3 sequence: CSVGIMNTEAFF. CDR3 coding DNA: TGCAGCGTTGGCATCATGAACACTGAAGCTTTCTTT. Variable domain in full (rest from reference TRBV29-1 and TRBJ1-1): SAVISQKPSRDICQRGTSLTIQCQVDSQVTMMFWYRQQPGQSLTLIATANQGSEATYESGFVIDKFPISRPNLTFSTLTVSNMSPEDSSIYLCSVGIMNTEAFFGQGTRLTVV.

This clonotype is classed as medium-sized. V and J are TRBV7-3 and TRBJ2-3, with D possibly matching TRBD1 (5 bases). The V end lost 5 bases, the J end lost 5 bases, and 17 bases lay between the germline ends. The length of the CDR3 is 15 residues. Germline-derived CDR1 and CDR2 are SGHTA and FQGTGA. The CDR3 region has the DNA TGTGCCAGCAGCCCGGCCGGCCAGCAGGGAGATACGCAGTATTTT. This translates into CASSPAGQQGDTQYF.

The chain joins TRBV6-5 to TRBJ2-7, with TRBD1 matching 7 bases. V was clipped by 0 bases and J by 0 bases; unmatched bases: 5. Germline V gene sequence: CDR1 MNHEY, CDR2 SVGAGI. This CDR3 region has 16 residues. CDR3 nucleotide sequence: TGTGCCAGCAGTTACTCGACAGGGATTCTCTCCTACGAGCAGTACGTC. Protein: CASSYSTGILSYEQYV.